The 7 T cell receptor beta chains below come from one sample, sequenced in a study of T cell responses to AZD1222 COVID-19 vaccine (dated by TCRdb to the early 2020s). This specimen's time point label, interpreted: baseline before first vaccination. The sample's treatment or condition label, in plain terms: meningococcal conjugate vaccine given as trial control. The library was produced with the immunoSEQ multiplex PCR assay. The clones in this table, taken by TCRdb from immuneACCESS, are in-frame only. Not every clone is retained; where verified, under half of the shortfall comes from an unresolved V gene, and the cause of the rest is unknown. This sample is represented by about 120,000 clones; 80% to 90% of them were singletons. More than 3% of the sample belongs to the ten largest clones. The source material was peripheral blood, sampled on day 0 of MenACWY control vaccination. The receptors stem from an adult in good health.

The sample holds one count of this clone. The chain links TRBV29-1 to TRBJ1-4; 7 bases are a match to TRBD1. J lost 5 bases, V lost 5 bases, and 8 bases had no gene match. The CDR3 runs 14 residues. Germline V lookup: CDR1 SQVTM, CDR2 ANQGSEA. In nucleotides, the CDR3 is TGCAGCGTTCGATTGACAGGGTCAAATGAAAAACTGTTTTTT. Protein: CSVRLTGSNEKLFF.

This clone was seen just once. The V gene is TRBV7-2, the J gene TRBJ1-4; no definite D call. Trimming took off 0 bases at V and 8 bases at J, with 10 bases between the two ends. CDR3 length equals 14 residues. CDR1 and CDR2 from the germline V gene are SGHTA and FQGNSA. This CDR3 reads CASSLAGSDEKLFF. The CDR3 bases are TGTGCCAGCAGCTTAGCAGGGTCCGACGAAAAACTGTTTTTT.

The table lists this clone with a count of one. The chain couples TRBV18 to TRBJ2-7, with TRBD1 identical over 10 bases. The CDR3 spans 14 residues. CDR1 and CDR2 (germline): KGHSH, LQKENI. Germline trimming cut 2 bases from V and 7 bases from J; bases unmatched to any gene: 5. The CDR3 spells CASSPGTGAREQYF. The CDR3 DNA is TGTGCCAGCTCACCAGGGACAGGGGCCCGGGAGCAGTACTTC.

This chain joins TRBV7-9 and TRBJ1-2; 7 bases map to TRBD1. Trimming cost V 6 bases and J 4 bases; bases outside gene matches: 8. The length of the CDR3 is 14 residues. Germline V gene sequence: CDR1 SEHNR, CDR2 FQNEAQ (reference sequence). The DNA of the CDR3 is TGTGCCAGCAGTTTAAGACAGGGCGGCTATGGCTACACCTTC. Residues: CASSLRQGGYGYTF.

This rearrangement joins TRBV3-1 (or the pseudogene TRBV3-2) to TRBJ1-3; TRBD1 matches 7 bases. The CDR3 is 16 amino acids. The V gene's germline CDR1 is LGHDT and CDR2 YNNKEL (reference sequence). V dropped 5 bases and J dropped 6; count of bases not matched to a gene: 13. CDR3 coding DNA: TGTGCCAGCAGCGCCCAAAGTGCAGGGGGTATAAACACCATATATTTT. As protein: CASSAQSAGGINTIYF.

The chain has TRBV3-1 (or the pseudogene TRBV3-2) and TRBJ2-5; a weak D match, TRBD1 (5 bases). Between the trimmed V and J ends, which lost 1 base and 3 bases, there was a span of 9 bases. Germline V gene data show CDR1 as LGHDT and CDR2 as YNNKEL (reference sequence). This CDR3 is built from 14 residues. CDR3 in DNA: TGTGCCAGCAGCCAAGCACTCAGGGAAGAGACCCAGTACTTC. This translates into CASSQALREETQYF.

The V gene is TRBV11-2, the J gene TRBJ2-2, with 10 bases aligning to TRBD2. Germline CDR1 and CDR2: SGHAT and FQNNGV. The V segment lost 0 bases and the J segment 6 bases; nucleotides outside the gene matches: 7. The CDR3 is 17 residues long. The CDR3 is CASSLDGGLASPGELFF. CDR3 nucleotides: TGTGCCAGCAGCTTAGATGGGGGACTAGCGTCCCCCGGGGAGCTGTTTTTT.